The clone carrying this T cell receptor (beta chain) has a handful of counts. The antigen remains unidentified. This CDR3 spans 15 amino acids. Deletions cut 6 bases from V and 8 bases from J, with 20 bases between. CDR1 and CDR2 from the germline V gene are LGHNA and YNFKEQ. The data originate from a study of CD8+CD57+ T cells in acquired aplastic anemia. Study details: Across the sorted CD4+ and CD8+ cells, DNA amounts averaged roughly 3 ug. Healthy donor CD4+ cell samples had a mean of roughly 9.9 million reads.

Genomic DNA constituted the template upon which TCR beta VDJ and CDR3 profiling was performed. TCRdb independently ran MiXCR on the reads; one entry per CDR3 protein. The table includes about 220,000 distinct CDR3 sequences, 30% to 40% detected once. Findings and caveats of the study: In common between the patients and the controls were nearly 30 CD8+ CDR3 sequences. Patient and control CD8+ Simpson's diversity was not significantly different.

This TCR was recovered from a human donor in good health, serving as a control. Sequenced: sorted CD4+, CD8+, or CD8+CD57+ T cells (not recorded which) from PBMCs. The chain has TRBV4-2 and TRBJ2-4; unclear D gene. CDR3 DNA: TGTGCCAGCAGGGGCACCAGTGGGGTTTCGGACATTCAGTACTTC. Amino acid sequence: CASRGTSGVSDIQYF.